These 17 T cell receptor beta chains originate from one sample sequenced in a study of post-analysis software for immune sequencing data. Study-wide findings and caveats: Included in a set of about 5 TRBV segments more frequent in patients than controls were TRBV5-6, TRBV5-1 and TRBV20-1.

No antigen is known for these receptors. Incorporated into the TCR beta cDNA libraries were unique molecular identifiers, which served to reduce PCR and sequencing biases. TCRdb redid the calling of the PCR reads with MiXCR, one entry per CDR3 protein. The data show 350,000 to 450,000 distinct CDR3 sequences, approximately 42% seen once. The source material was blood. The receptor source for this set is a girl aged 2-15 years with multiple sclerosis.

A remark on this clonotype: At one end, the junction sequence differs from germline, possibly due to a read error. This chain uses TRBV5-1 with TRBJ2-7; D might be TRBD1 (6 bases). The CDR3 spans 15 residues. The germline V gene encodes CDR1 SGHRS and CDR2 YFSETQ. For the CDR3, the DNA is TGCGCCAGCAGCTTGGCCCCAGGGGAGACCTACAAGCAGTACTTC. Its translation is CASSLAPGETYKQYF.

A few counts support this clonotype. The CDR3: CSAKTSGGETQYF. CDR3 in DNA: TGCAGCGCCAAGACTAGCGGGGGAGAGACCCAGTACTTC. The J gene is TRBJ2-5, the V gene TRBV29-1; 12 nucleotides align to TRBD2. The trim removed 7 bases at V and 4 bases at J, leaving 4 bases unmatched. From germline, CDR1 is SQVTM and CDR2 ANQGSEA. This CDR3 spans 13 amino acids.

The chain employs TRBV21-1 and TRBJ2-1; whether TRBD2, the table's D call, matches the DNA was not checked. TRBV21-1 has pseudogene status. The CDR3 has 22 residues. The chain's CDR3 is CASWTFSNSGPVDPSSYNEQFF. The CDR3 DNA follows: TGTGCCAGCTGGACCTTTTCGAATAGCGGGCCGGTGGATCCAAGCTCCTACAATGAGCAGTTCTTC.

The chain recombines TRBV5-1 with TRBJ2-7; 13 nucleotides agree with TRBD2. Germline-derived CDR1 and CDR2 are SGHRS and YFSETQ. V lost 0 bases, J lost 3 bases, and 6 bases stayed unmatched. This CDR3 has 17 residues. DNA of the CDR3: TGCGCCAGCAGCTTGGCCTTACTAGCGGGAGGGCACTACGAGCAGTACTTC. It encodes CASSLALLAGGHYEQYF.

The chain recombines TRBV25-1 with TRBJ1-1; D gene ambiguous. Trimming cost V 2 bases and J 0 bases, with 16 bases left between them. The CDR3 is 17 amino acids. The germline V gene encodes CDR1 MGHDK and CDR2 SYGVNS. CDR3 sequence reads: CASSEGGPLSMNTEAFF. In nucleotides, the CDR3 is TGTGCCAGCAGTGAAGGTGGTCCACTCAGTATGAACACTGAAGCTTTCTTT.

The CDR3 bases are TGTGCCAGCAGTTCTCCGGGACACGGTAATTCACCCCTCCACTTT. This codes for CASSSPGHGNSPLHF. V is TRBV6-5 and J is TRBJ1-6; D is possibly TRBD1 (6 bases). V dropped 4 bases and J dropped 6 bases, with 13 bases sitting between them. Looked up from germline, CDR1 is MNHEY and CDR2 is SVGAGI. This CDR3 spans 15 amino acids.

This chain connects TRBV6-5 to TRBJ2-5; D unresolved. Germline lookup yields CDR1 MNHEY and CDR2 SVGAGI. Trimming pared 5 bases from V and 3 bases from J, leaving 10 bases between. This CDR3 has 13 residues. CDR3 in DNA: TGTGCCAGCAGTCCCGCCCCGAAAGAGACCCAGTACTTC. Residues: CASSPAPKETQYF.

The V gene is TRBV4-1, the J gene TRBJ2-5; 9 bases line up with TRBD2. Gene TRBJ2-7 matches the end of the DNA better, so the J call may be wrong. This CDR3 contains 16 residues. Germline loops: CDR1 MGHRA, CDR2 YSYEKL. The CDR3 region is CASSQIKRGDPYEQYF. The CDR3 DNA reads TGCGCCAGCAGCCAGATTAAGCGGGGGGACCCCTACGAGCAGTACTTC.

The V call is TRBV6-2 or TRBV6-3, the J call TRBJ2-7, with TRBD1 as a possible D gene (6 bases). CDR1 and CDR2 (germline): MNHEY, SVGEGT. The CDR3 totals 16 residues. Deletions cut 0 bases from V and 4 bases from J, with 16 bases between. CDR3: CASSYSIRTVTYEQYF. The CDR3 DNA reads TGTGCCAGCAGTTACTCGATAAGGACAGTCACTTACGAGCAGTACTTC.

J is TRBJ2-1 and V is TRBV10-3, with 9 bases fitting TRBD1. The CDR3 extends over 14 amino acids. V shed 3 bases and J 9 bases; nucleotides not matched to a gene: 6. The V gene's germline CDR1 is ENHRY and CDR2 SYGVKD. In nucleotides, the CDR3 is TGTGCCATCAGTGATCCGGGACAGGGTGGTGAGCAGTTCTTC. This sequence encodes CAISDPGQGGEQFF.

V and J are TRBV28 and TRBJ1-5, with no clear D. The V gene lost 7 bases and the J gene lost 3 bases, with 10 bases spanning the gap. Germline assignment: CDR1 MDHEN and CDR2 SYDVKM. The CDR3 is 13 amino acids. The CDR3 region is CASTPNINQPQHF. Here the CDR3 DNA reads TGTGCCAGCACTCCCAACATCAATCAGCCCCAGCATTTT.

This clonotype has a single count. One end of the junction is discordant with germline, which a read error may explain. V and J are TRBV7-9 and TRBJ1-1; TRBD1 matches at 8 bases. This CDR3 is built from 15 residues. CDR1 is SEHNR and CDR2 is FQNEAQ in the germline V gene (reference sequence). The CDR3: CASSLEYRGDTEAFF. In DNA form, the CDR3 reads TGTGCCAGCAGTTTAGAGTACAGGGGGGACACTGAAGCTTTCTTT.

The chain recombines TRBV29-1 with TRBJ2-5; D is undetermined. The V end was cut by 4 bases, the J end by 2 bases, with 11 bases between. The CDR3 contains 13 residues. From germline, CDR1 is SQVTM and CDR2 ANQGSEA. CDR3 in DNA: TGCAGCGTTGTCATCTGGGTTCAAGAGACCCAGTACTTC. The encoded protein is CSVVIWVQETQYF.

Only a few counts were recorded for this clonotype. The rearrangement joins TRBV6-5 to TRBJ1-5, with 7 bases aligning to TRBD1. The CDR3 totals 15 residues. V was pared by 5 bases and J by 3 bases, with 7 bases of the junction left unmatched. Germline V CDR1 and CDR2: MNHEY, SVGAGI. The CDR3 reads CASSPDRANNQPQHF. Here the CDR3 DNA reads TGTGCCAGCAGTCCCGACAGGGCTAACAATCAGCCCCAGCATTTT.

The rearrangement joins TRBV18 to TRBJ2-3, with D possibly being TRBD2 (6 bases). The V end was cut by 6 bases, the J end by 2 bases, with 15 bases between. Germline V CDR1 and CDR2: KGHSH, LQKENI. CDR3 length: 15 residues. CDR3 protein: CASSRSGGVTDTQYF. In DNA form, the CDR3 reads TGTGCCAGCTCGCGTAGCGGAGGGGTCACAGATACGCAGTATTTT.

This chain's CDR3 is CASSYSAAGGEDEQYF. The DNA of the CDR3 is TGTGCCAGCAGTTACTCTGCGGCAGGGGGCGAAGACGAGCAGTACTTC. The gene calls are TRBV6-5 and TRBJ2-4; TRBD1 matches 8 bases. TRBJ2-7 matches the DNA end more closely, so the J call is doubtful. Germline V gene lookup returns CDR1 MNHEY and CDR2 SVGAGI. The CDR3 is made up of 16 amino acids.

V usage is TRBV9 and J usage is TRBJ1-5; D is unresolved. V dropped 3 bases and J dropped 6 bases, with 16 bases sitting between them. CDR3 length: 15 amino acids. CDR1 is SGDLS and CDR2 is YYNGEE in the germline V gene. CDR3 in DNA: TGTGCCAGCAGCGGATCCCCAGGTGGTGGTCAGCCCCAGCATTTT. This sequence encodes CASSGSPGGGQPQHF.